This T cell receptor beta chain was sequenced during a study of breast tumors, draining lymph nodes, adjacent tissues. One entry per CDR3 protein results from TCRdb running MiXCR on the multiplex PCR reads. Here the sample spans about 300,000 distinct CDR3 sequences, over 30% being singletons. Breast cancer patients provided tissue from their axillary draining lymph nodes. The CDR3 covers 16 residues. Germline CDR1 is KGHDR and CDR2 is SFDVKD. The V and J ends lost 2 bases and 5 bases, in that order; junction bases with no gene match: 6. This clonotype was counted at least ten times. This sequence was found in a female donor with breast cancer. Some clones in this sample may be carry-over from other donors' samples. The sequencing sample was made of axillary lymph node tissue. V is TRBV24-1 and J is TRBJ2-1; TRBD2 agrees at 9 bases. CDR3: CATSDSGGRVDNEQFF. For the CDR3, the DNA is TGTGCCACCAGTGATTCGGGCGGGAGGGTGGACAATGAGCAGTTCTTC.